The clone carrying this T cell receptor beta chain was seen more than once but under ten times. The antigen remains undetermined. This record comes from a study of T cells in Graves' hyperthyroidism and ophthalmopathy. General study points: Also found in blood were most expanded thyroid clonotypes above 0.001.

In making diagnoses, clinical symptoms, serum thyroxine and TRAb, thyroid ultrasound and orbital computed tomography were all used. Source material for PBMCs was more than 9.5 ml fresh peripheral blood. RNA transcripts served as the template for amplifying TCR beta CDR3 regions. HTBI primers drove first-round RT-PCR of the TCR CDR3. MiXCR, run by TCRdb on the multiplex PCR reads, gives a single entry per CDR3 protein. Found here are nearly 750,000 distinct CDR3 sequences, roughly 32% of them singletons; the top ten hold less than 40%. There are 12 residues in the CDR3. V gave up 10 bases and J gave up 7 bases; unmatched junction bases: 5. Germline CDR1 reads ENHRY; CDR2 reads SYGVKD.

The rearrangement links TRBV10-3 to TRBJ2-2; 8 bases line up with TRBD1. The receptor's source is a woman in her forties with Graves' hyperthyroidism. The specimen sequenced was blood. The CDR3 region has the DNA TGTGCCACTCAGGACAGGGACGGGGAGCTGTTTTTT. It translates to CATQDRDGELFF.